Given below is one TCR beta chain in context. Its antigen remains unidentified. In germline, CDR1 is SGHAT, CDR2 FQDESV (reference sequence). This CDR3 spans 18 amino acids. With V trimmed by 1 base and J by 4 bases, 11 bases remained unmatched. Unique molecular identifiers were built into the TCRbeta library. In TCRdb, the PCR reads were re-called with MiXCR into one record per CDR3 protein. The sample carries about 420,000 distinct CDR3 sequences, around 16% recorded once. This sample was included in a study of T-cell reconstitution after alpha-beta-depleted transplantation in children. Study-wide results and caveats: It was surviving recipient T cells and thymic progenitors that gave some patients high TCRbeta diversity at day 60. Several hundred expanded graft clones reportedly gave rise to the alpha-beta T cells present about two months after transplant. Diversity and T-cell counts at one year after transplant derived mostly from new T cells.

The clonotype originates from a boy younger than two who had a stem cell transplant for Wiskott-Aldrich syndrome, so the T cells may come from the graft donor. Sample: PBMCs, mostly from graft donor cells, taken 360 days after TCRalphabeta/CD19-depleted stem cell transplant. This rearrangement joins TRBV11-1 to TRBJ2-1; 9 bases match TRBD1. DNA of the CDR3: TGTGCCAGCAGCTTAGGGGACAGGGAGAAGTATCTATACAATGAGCAGTTCTTC. Its translation is CASSLGDREKYLYNEQFF.